The clone carrying this TCR beta chain was seen repeatedly, ten times or more. Sample time point: newly diagnosed GD, antithyroid drugs for less than 3 months. From PBMCs, RNA was extracted and then used to make the TCR library. This sample is part of a study of regulatory T cells in long-lasting Graves disease. V lost 5 bases to trimming and J lost 3 bases; unmatched junction nucleotides: 4. This CDR3 is built from 16 residues. Germline CDR1 KGHSH, CDR2 LQKENI. Combining iRepertoire HTBI primers with Arm-PCR of CDR3 regions, the authors built TCR beta libraries. In TCRdb, the multiplex PCR reads were re-called with MiXCR into one record per CDR3 protein. The sample includes roughly 520,000 distinct CDR3 sequences, 12% of them seen just once. These same data were also listed under a study on T cells in Graves' hyperthyroidism and ophthalmopathy.

The source was peripheral blood mononuclear cells (PBMCs), collected at new diagnosis, from a patient treated with antithyroid drugs. V gene TRBV18 combines with J gene TRBJ2-1; 13 bases match TRBD2. The receptor's source is a woman in her 30s with Graves disease. Here the CDR3 reads CASSSRTSGSYNEQFF. The DNA for the CDR3 is TGTGCCAGCTCATCGCGGACTAGCGGGAGCTACAATGAGCAGTTCTTC.